The 22 T cell receptor beta chains below all came from one sample that was sequenced in a study of cytomegalovirus exposure and HLA in healthy donors. Generated by immunoSEQ multiplex PCR, the TCRdb table keeps only in-frame clones and is missing some. The repertoire holds more than 140,000 clones, with around nine tenths as singletons. The source material was PBMCs. Source of these receptors: a woman younger than 35 in good health and CMV-seropositive.

This rearrangement joins TRBV7-9 to TRBJ2-7, with D hard to call. There are 14 residues in the CDR3. Trimming took off 5 bases at V and 2 bases at J, with 13 bases between the two ends. In germline, CDR1 is SEHNR, CDR2 FQNEAQ (reference sequence). The CDR3 region is CASSPPVPPYEQYF. The CDR3 DNA sequence: TGTGCCAGCAGCCCCCCGGTGCCCCCCTACGAGCAGTACTTC.

This sequence joins TRBV9 and TRBJ2-7; 10 bases are a match to TRBD1. The CDR3 is 14 residues long. Germline assignment: CDR1 SGDLS and CDR2 YYNGEE. Trimming removed 2 bases from V and 3 bases from J; junction bases left unmatched: 2. This chain's CDR3 is CASSVGTGDYEQYF. CDR3 coding DNA: TGTGCCAGCAGCGTCGGGACAGGGGACTACGAGCAGTACTTC.

The chain is built from TRBV27 and TRBJ2-6; possible D gene TRBD1, 6 bases. This CDR3 has 15 amino acids. Trimming removed 6 bases at V and 0 bases at J, with 9 bases between. Germline V gene sequence: CDR1 MNHEY, CDR2 SMNVEV (reference sequence). In DNA, the CDR3 is TGTGCCAGCAGCAGGACAGCCTCTGGGGCCAACGTCCTGACTTTC. Translation gives CASSRTASGANVLTF.

The CDR3 protein is CASTPGSGSFYEQYF. The CDR3 region has the DNA TGTGCCAGCACCCCTGGTAGCGGGAGCTTCTACGAGCAGTACTTC. This sequence joins TRBV6-1 and TRBJ2-7, with 9 bases that match TRBD2. Per the germline V gene, CDR1 is MNHNS and CDR2 is SASEGT. The junction had 10 bases not matched to a gene; V was cut back by 7 bases and J by 3 bases. The CDR3 totals 15 residues.

This clone was found a few times. The V and J genes are TRBV5-1 and TRBJ1-5; TRBD1 might be the D (5 bases). Trimming cost V 0 bases and J 7 bases, with 8 bases left between them. CDR1 is SGHRS and CDR2 is YFSETQ in the germline V gene. The CDR3 runs to 13 residues. The CDR3 DNA reads TGCGCCAGCAGCTTGGGGACAAGCCAGCCCCAGCATTTT. It specifies CASSLGTSQPQHF.

This chain links TRBV5-6 with TRBJ1-5; weak D call: TRBD1 (6 bases). Germline V gene lookup returns CDR1 SGHDT and CDR2 YYEEEE. This CDR3 has 14 amino acids. V lost 3 bases and J lost 3, with 10 bases in between. The CDR3 region is CASSSGQFNQPQHF. The DNA of the CDR3 is TGTGCCAGCAGCTCAGGACAGTTCAATCAGCCCCAGCATTTT. The full variable domain, its missing parts supplied by reference TRBV5-6 and TRBJ1-5, is DAGVTQSPTHLIKTRGQQVTLRCSPKSGHDTVSWYQQALGQGPQFIFQYYEEEERQRGNFPDRFSGHQFPNYSSELNVNALLLGDSALYLCASSSGQFNQPQHFGDGTRLSIL.

This chain joins TRBV19 and TRBJ1-3; D remains ambiguous. Trimming took off 7 bases at V and 0 bases at J, with 13 bases between the two ends. This CDR3 contains 15 residues. Germline V gene lookup returns CDR1 LNHDA and CDR2 SQIVND (reference sequence). The DNA of the CDR3 is TGTGCCAGTATTTCTCTCCGGAGCTCTGGAAACACCATATATTTT. It is translated as CASISLRSSGNTIYF. Based on the CDR3 plus reference TRBV19 and TRBJ1-3, the full variable domain is DGGITQSPKYLFRKEGQNVTLSCEQNLNHDAMYWYRQDPGQGLRLIYYSQIVNDFQKGDIAEGYSVSREKKESFPLTVTSAQKNPTAFYLCASISLRSSGNTIYFGEGSWLTVV.

This chain connects TRBV5-1 to TRBJ1-4; D remains unclear. V gave up 4 bases and J gave up 8 bases, with 12 bases separating them. Germline CDR1 is SGHRS and CDR2 is YFSETQ. The CDR3 spans 13 residues. The CDR3, as DNA: TGCGCCAGCAGCGCGACGGGAGGGGAAAAACTGTTTTTT. As protein: CASSATGGEKLFF.

The chain uses TRBV28 and TRBJ1-5; 9 nucleotides align to TRBD1. The CDR3 is 14 residues long. Trimming cost V 8 bases and J 5 bases; bases outside gene matches: 7. The V gene's germline CDR1 is MDHEN and CDR2 SYDVKM. As DNA, the CDR3 is TGTGCCAGCGGAACCGGGACAGGGTATCAGCCCCAGCATTTT. This gives the protein CASGTGTGYQPQHF.

The V gene is TRBV6-4, the J gene TRBJ2-5; 10 bases fit TRBD2. This CDR3 contains 20 residues. The ends lost 3 bases at V and 3 bases at J; junction bases unmatched: 19. Germline loops: CDR1 MRHNA, CDR2 SNTAGT. This CDR3 reads CASSDPLAAGGPRRKETQYF. The CDR3 DNA reads as TGTGCCAGCAGTGATCCCCTCGCAGCGGGAGGGCCAAGAAGGAAAGAGACCCAGTACTTC.

This chain connects TRBV30 to TRBJ2-3; 9 positions agree with TRBD2. Trimming at V came to 7 bases and at J to 0 bases, leaving 2 bases not matched to a gene. The CDR3 is 13 residues long. Germline CDR1 is GTSNPN and CDR2 is SVGIG (reference sequence). The CDR3 is CAFTSGSTDTQYF. The CDR3 DNA reads TGTGCCTTTACTAGCGGGAGCACAGATACGCAGTATTTT.

The rearrangement joins TRBV6-1 to TRBJ1-3; D is uncertain. This CDR3 spans 14 amino acids. V dropped 7 bases and J dropped 3 bases, with 13 bases sitting between them. Germline V gene lookup returns CDR1 MNHNS and CDR2 SASEGT. CDR3: CASKEGGLGNTIYF. As DNA, the CDR3 is TGTGCCAGCAAGGAGGGAGGTCTTGGAAACACCATATATTTT.

V and J are TRBV6-4 and TRBJ1-3, with D unclear. Trimming cost V 2 bases and J 4 bases, with 3 bases left between them. CDR1 is MRHNA, CDR2 SNTAGT, per germline. This CDR3 region has 12 residues. The CDR3, as DNA: TGTGCCAGCAGTGACCTCGGAAACACCATATATTTT. Amino acid sequence: CASSDLGNTIYF.

The rearrangement links TRBV28 to TRBJ2-7, with D maybe TRBD2 (5 bases). V was shortened by 4 bases and J by 0 bases, with 13 bases between the two germline ends. CDR1 MDHEN and CDR2 SYDVKM come from the germline V gene. The CDR3 runs to 15 residues. In DNA, the CDR3 is TGTGCCAGCAGTTCCTTGGAGCGGACCTCCTACGAGCAGTACTTC. Its protein product is CASSSLERTSYEQYF.

The genes are TRBV11-1 and TRBJ2-7, with TRBD2 matching over 14 bases. With V trimmed by 5 bases and J by 6 bases, 9 bases remained unmatched. The CDR3 length is 16 residues. The germline V gene has CDR1 SGHAT and CDR2 FQDESV (reference sequence). The CDR3 protein is CASSARLAGGFLEQYF. The CDR3 DNA reads as TGTGCCAGCAGCGCCCGACTAGCGGGAGGGTTCCTCGAGCAGTACTTC.

The rearrangement uses TRBV30 and TRBJ2-5, with D unclear. The CDR3 sequence is 11 residues long. The V end was cut by 2 bases, the J end by 7 bases, with 8 bases between. In germline, CDR1 is GTSNPN, CDR2 SVGIG (reference sequence). Written as DNA, the CDR3 is TGTGCCTGGAGTATAGAATCGACCCAGTACTTC. This translates into CAWSIESTQYF.

This clone appeared once. V usage is TRBV4-2 and J usage is TRBJ2-1, with 10 bases lining up with TRBD2. CDR3 length equals 16 residues. Germline V gene data show CDR1 as LGHNA and CDR2 as YNFKEQ. V trimming: 0 bases; J trimming: 9 bases; junction bases outside the gene matches: 8. CDR3 sequence: CASSQDGQREGPEQFF. For the CDR3, the DNA is TGTGCCAGCAGCCAAGATGGACAGCGGGAGGGCCCTGAGCAGTTCTTC.

V is TRBV21-1 and J is TRBJ2-7; no check of the table's D call, TRBD2, against the DNA was made. TRBV21-1 is described as a pseudogene. CDR3 length: 14 residues. CDR3 amino acids: CASSKDSEGYEQYF. CDR3 nucleotides: TGTGCCAGCAGCAAAGACTCGGAGGGCTACGAGCAGTACTTC.

The rearrangement joins TRBV12-5 to TRBJ2-2; TRBD2 matches at 9 bases. V lost 7 bases and J lost 3; bases outside the gene matches: 3. This CDR3 has 14 amino acids. From germline, CDR1 is LGHNT and CDR2 FRNRAP. The CDR3 DNA follows: TGTGCTAGTGTGCCTAGCGGGGACACCGGGGAGCTGTTTTTT. It yields the protein CASVPSGDTGELFF. The full variable domain, with the rest looked up from reference TRBV12-5 and TRBJ2-2, is DARVTQTPRHKVTEMGQEVTMRCQPILGHNTVFWYRQTMMQGLELLAYFRNRAPLDDSGMPKDRFSAEMPDATLATLKIQPSEPRDSAVYFCASVPSGDTGELFFGEGSRLTVL.

The CDR3 DNA reads TGTGCCAGCAGCCCCAGCGGGAAGGGCTCCTACAATGAGCAGTTCTTC. It yields the protein CASSPSGKGSYNEQFF. The chain has TRBV27 and TRBJ2-1; TRBD2 matches 7 bases. CDR3 length: 16 residues. V was pared by 6 bases and J by 0 bases, with 8 bases of the junction left unmatched. CDR1 MNHEY and CDR2 SMNVEV come from the germline V gene (reference sequence).

The chain uses TRBV6-5 and TRBJ1-1, with 9 bases fitting TRBD1. This CDR3 has 13 residues. V lost 2 bases to trimming and J lost 5 bases; unmatched junction nucleotides: 0. CDR1 MNHEY and CDR2 SVGAGI come from the germline V gene. The CDR3 DNA reads as TGTGCCAGCAGTTACGGGACAGGGACTGAAGCTTTCTTT. Residues: CASSYGTGTEAFF.

The chain couples TRBV7-2 to TRBJ1-5; tentatively, D is TRBD1 (6 bases). The length of the CDR3 is 15 residues. Per the germline V gene, CDR1 is SGHTA and CDR2 is FQGNSA. Trimming removed 0 bases at V and 0 bases at J, with 6 bases between. The CDR3 loop is CASSLAGGSNQPQHF. The DNA for the CDR3 is TGTGCCAGCAGCTTAGCAGGGGGTAGCAATCAGCCCCAGCATTTT.